The 9 T cell receptor beta chains reported below all come from one sample, sequenced in a study of Graves' ophthalmopathy and Graves' hyperthyroidism. CDR3 regions of TCR beta were amplified from RNA transcripts. RT-PCR in the first round used HTBI primers; a second-round multiplex PCR followed. From the multiplex PCR reads, TCRdb called clonotypes with MiXCR, one entry per CDR3 protein. The sample holds some 1.1 million distinct CDR3 sequences, about 38% seen once. What was sequenced was peripheral blood or thyroid tissue (not recorded which). Every receptor here comes from an adult man with Graves' hyperthyroidism.

For this clonotype: Just one base apart from a much larger clone, this may be a read error. The CDR3 does not close with the conserved phenylalanine or tryptophan, likely indicating a read error. The V call is TRBV5-1, the J call TRBJ2-7; TRBD1 aligns across 8 bases. V lost 2 bases and J lost 5; bases outside the gene matches: 3. The germline V gene encodes CDR1 SGHRS and CDR2 YFSETQ. CDR3 size: 13 residues. The DNA for the CDR3 is TGCGCCAGCAGCTTCAGGGGGCACCACGAGCAGTACTGC. Translated: CASSFRGHHEQYC.

DNA for the CDR3: TGTGCCAGCAGTGCGGGAGACACCGGGGAGCTGTTTTTT. Its protein product is CASSAGDTGELFF. The V call is TRBV2, the J call TRBJ2-2; a possible D gene is TRBD2 (6 bases). This CDR3 has 13 residues. The V gene's germline CDR1 is SNHLY and CDR2 FYNNEI. Trimming shortened V by 4 bases and J by 3 bases, and 6 bases separated the two germline ends.

This clonotype was seen a handful of times. The chain carries TRBV5-6 and TRBJ2-7, with D perhaps matching TRBD1 or TRBD2 (5 bases each). V shed 4 bases and J shed 5 bases, with 13 bases lying between them. The CDR3 spans 13 residues. Germline CDR1 SGHDT, CDR2 YYEEEE. CDR3 region: CASSPGGINEQYF. CDR3 coding DNA: TGTGCCAGCAGCCCTGGGGGAATAAACGAGCAGTACTTC. The whole variable domain, filled in from reference TRBV5-6 and TRBJ2-7, reads DAGVTQSPTHLIKTRGQQVTLRCSPKSGHDTVSWYQQALGQGPQFIFQYYEEEERQRGNFPDRFSGHQFPNYSSELNVNALLLGDSALYLCASSPGGINEQYFGPGTRLTVT.

On this clonotype itself: One junction end disagrees with the germline gene, perhaps due to a read error. V is TRBV6-5 and J is TRBJ2-2; D is ambiguous. Germline lookup yields CDR1 MNHEY and CDR2 SVGAGI. The CDR3 consists of 13 residues. As DNA, the CDR3 is TGTGCCAGCAGTTACATCCACACAGGGGAGCTGTTTTTT. Amino acid sequence: CASSYIHTGELFF.

The CDR3 DNA sequence: TGCAGCGTGGGGACGGGACAAGCGGGAGGCTACACCTTC. This encodes CSVGTGQAGGYTF. V is TRBV29-1 and J is TRBJ1-2; possibly TRBD1 for D (6 bases). The CDR3 is made up of 13 amino acids. Per germline, CDR1 SQVTM and CDR2 ANQGSEA. The V gene lost 6 bases and the J gene lost 8 bases, with 19 bases spanning the gap.

The chain carries TRBV20-1 and TRBJ1-5, with D tentatively TRBD1 (6 bases). V lost 1 base to trimming and J lost 6 bases, with 16 bases between them. This CDR3 comprises 15 residues. Germline-derived CDR1 and CDR2 are DFQATT and SNEGSKA (reference sequence). CDR3 protein: CSARAGGGLTQPQHF. The CDR3 DNA follows: TGCAGTGCTAGAGCGGGAGGGGGGTTAACTCAGCCCCAGCATTTT.

This clonotype was detected a few times. The chain employs TRBV6-6 and TRBJ1-3, with unresolved D. Deletions cut 5 bases from V and 0 bases from J, with 5 bases between. The CDR3 runs 13 residues. Per germline, CDR1 MNHNY and CDR2 SVGAGI (reference sequence). The CDR3 here is CASSEASGNTIYF. The CDR3 DNA reads as TGTGCCAGCAGTGAAGCCTCTGGAAACACCATATATTTT.

Many counts were recorded for this clonotype. The rearrangement links TRBV7-9 to TRBJ2-7, with TRBD1 matching 7 bases. Trimming removed 5 bases from V and 3 bases from J; junction bases left unmatched: 13. The CDR3 is 16 residues long. Germline values: CDR1 SEHNR, CDR2 FQNEAQ (reference sequence). In DNA form, the CDR3 reads TGTGCCAGCAGCCCAGGGGTTTCAGGGGGATACTACGAGCAGTACTTC. This encodes CASSPGVSGGYYEQYF.

Comments on this clonotype: This sequence may be a read error, since a much larger clone differs from it by one base. The V call is TRBV9, the J call TRBJ2-7; possible D gene TRBD1, 6 bases. Germline-derived CDR1 and CDR2 are SGDLS and YYNGEE. The CDR3 has 14 amino acids. The CDR3 region is CAGSQEQGGYEQYF. DNA for the CDR3: TGTGCCGGCAGCCAAGAACAGGGTGGGTACGAGCAGTACTTC.